The clone carrying this T cell receptor (beta chain) appeared a single time. The sample belongs to a study of OX40 agonist ivuxolimab in advanced cancers. CDR1 SGHDN and CDR2 FVKESK come from the germline V gene. Trimming pared 1 base from V and 6 bases from J, leaving 10 bases between. The CDR3 is made up of 13 amino acids. The assay was immunoSEQ multiplex PCR, and TCRdb's table has in-frame clones only and misses some. This table holds under 80,000 clones, about nine tenths found once. This sequence was found in an adult with an advanced solid tumor such as melanoma, head and neck, liver or kidney cancer. V and J are TRBV14 and TRBJ2-7; D remains unclear. The sample in question was CD4+ or CD8+ T cells sorted from blood, obtained in a trial of the OX40 agonist ivuxolimab. CDR3 in DNA: TGTGCCAGCAGCCAAGCTGGGCTAGTCGAGCAGTACTTC. Translated: CASSQAGLVEQYF.